The present T cell receptor beta chain was sequenced within a study of blood T cell repertoires in COVID-19 (dated by TCRdb to about 2020). Broadly, across the study: The collaborator samples originated in the United States, Italy and Spain and spanned the acute and convalescent phases of COVID-19. The prospective study material was composed of cDNA or gDNA derived from T cells, B-cell-depleted T cells, or PBMCs. Subjects who had been exposed to COVID-19, were actively infected with it, or had recovered from it provided the deeply sampled blood TCRbeta repertoires that made up the dataset. A freely available public database, intended as a resource for researchers studying the immune response to SARS-CoV-2, is where the repertoires were released. The samples were drawn from two sources: the first 160 participants of the ongoing ImmuneRACE study, and 1,000 to 1,500 subjects contributed by 6 global collaborators. Nearly every sample came with metadata listing a de-identified subject ID, COVID-19 status, age in years and sex. Where available, HLA class I and class II types were taken from metadata supplied by the sample provider and were not determined by assay-based typing. What the authors observed across the whole study: The amount of clinical and demographic metadata varied by source and participant and was provided uncurated.

Concerning this clone itself: Its recognized antigen is unknown. No base qualities exist here, and no much larger clone lies one base off it.

TCRbeta CDR3 regions were amplified from genomic DNA using the immunoSEQ Assay, a bias-controlled multiplex PCR. As for how the authors treated the data: The number of nucleated cells in each sample was estimated from the amplification of reference gene primers within the assay. To quantify the absolute abundance of each unique TCRbeta CDR3 rearrangement, sequence reads were collapsed and filtered. For each sample, productive Simpson clonality was calculated as the square root of Simpson's diversity index across productive rearrangements. As stored in TCRdb, this immuneACCESS dataset retains in-frame rearrangements with V and J assigned. A fraction of the clones does not appear; measured against another copy, unresolved V genes explain less than half of the discrepancy, and the remainder lacks a known reason. V, J and clone size derive from that table, while D and trimming were established from the DNA sequence. The sample has 150,000 to 200,000 clones on record, approximately 90% of them singletons. Of the sample, 0.99% falls within the top ten clones.

Each collaborating institution followed its own protocols to collect whole blood in K2EDTA tubes. For TCRbeta analysis, collaborators shipped samples in one of three forms: frozen whole blood, isolated PBMCs, or DNA extracted from either of those sample types. The CDR1 and CDR2 encoded by the germline V gene are SGHVS and FQNEAQ. Deletion took 2 bases off V and 5 bases off J, with a span of 12 bases between the germline ends. Inclusive of the bounding cysteine and phenylalanine, the CDR3 is 14 residues long. Only the CDR3 DNA stays, 42 bases, in frame from base 1. The chain is made from TRBV7-8 and TRBJ2-5; TRBD2 might be the D gene, on 5 matching bases. Sequenced: peripheral blood. This clonotype was sampled from a man younger than 30 with acute or convalescent COVID-19. The CDR3 region: CASSLRVGSETQYF. Here is the DNA: TGTGCCAGCAGCTTACGAGTTGGGAGTGAGACCCAGTACTTC.